A single sample gave rise to the 4 T cell receptor beta chains below, sequenced in a study of shared clonotypes between healthy human individuals. Produced via immunoSEQ multiplex PCR; TCRdb's table is partial and in-frame only. The sample has around 1,100,000 clones; approximately 75% are singletons. The sample comprised memory CD4+ T cells from PBMCs. Documented subset: CD45RA-negative fraction. These receptors all stem from a man younger than 35 in good health. Some clones in this sample may be carry-over from other donors' samples.

V usage is TRBV11-2 and J usage is TRBJ1-1, with D unresolved. The germline gives CDR1 SGHAT, CDR2 FQNNGV. V lost 8 bases and J 0 bases, leaving 10 bases between the germline ends. The CDR3 extends over 13 amino acids. CDR3: CASGPSLNTEAFF. The CDR3 nucleotides are TGTGCCAGCGGCCCCAGTTTGAACACTGAAGCTTTCTTT.

The chain recombines TRBV11-2 with TRBJ2-7; a possible D gene is TRBD2 (6 bases). The CDR3 is 15 amino acids. The germline V and J ends were trimmed by 2 bases and 4 bases, with 15 bases remaining between them. Germline CDR1 reads SGHAT; CDR2 reads FQNNGV. The CDR3 DNA reads TGTGCCAGCAGCTTAACCGGGGGTATAAGTTACGAGCAGTACTTC. Translation: CASSLTGGISYEQYF.

CDR3 in DNA: TGTGCCAGCAGTACTCAGACAGGCTCCTACGAGCAGTACTTC. It encodes CASSTQTGSYEQYF. This chain connects TRBV25-1 to TRBJ2-7; possible D gene TRBD1, 6 bases. This CDR3 contains 14 residues. Germline loops: CDR1 MGHDK, CDR2 SYGVNS. The ends were cut back, 5 bases at V and 0 bases at J, with 11 bases in the middle.

The rearrangement uses TRBV28 and TRBJ1-2, with D possibly being TRBD1 (5 bases). The CDR3 consists of 14 residues. The V end was cut by 3 bases, the J end by 8 bases, with 16 bases between. CDR1 is MDHEN, CDR2 SYDVKM, per germline. CDR3 sequence: CASSFAGNKGGYTF. The DNA of the CDR3 is TGTGCCAGCAGTTTCGCAGGGAATAAGGGGGGCTACACCTTC.